Sequencing of this TCR beta chain was carried out in a study of cytomegalovirus exposure and HLA in healthy donors. Primers: 60 Vbeta forward and 13 Jbeta reverse. Some clones are missing from TCRdb's copy, which holds only in-frame ones; the method was immunoSEQ multiplex PCR. This sample has 300,000 or so clones; 80% to 90% occur once, and the top ten carry approximately 2%. The receptor was derived from a woman in her forties in good health and CMV-seropositive. Sample: PBMCs.

CDR3 protein: CASSQGLAGGETQYF. In DNA, the CDR3 is TGCGCCAGCAGCCAAGGACTAGCGGGAGGTGAGACCCAGTACTTC. V and J are TRBV4-3 and TRBJ2-5, with TRBD2 matching 13 bases. V lost 1 base to trimming and J lost 5 bases; unmatched junction nucleotides: 1. The V gene's germline CDR1 is LGHNA and CDR2 YSLEER. CDR3 size: 15 residues.